The 25 T cell receptor beta chains given below trace back to one sample, sequenced in a study of cytomegalovirus exposure and HLA in healthy donors. Primers for the PCR totalled 60 Vbeta and 13 Jbeta. Only in-frame clones appear in the TCRdb table, and some are missing; sequencing was by immunoSEQ multiplex PCR. Found here are approximately 150,000 clones, about 80% of them singletons; the top ten hold about 2.4%. Sequencing input: PBMCs. These receptors were collected from a woman younger than 35 in good health and CMV-seropositive.

V and J are TRBV5-6 and TRBJ2-5, with 8 bases matching TRBD1. The CDR3 has 14 residues. Germline lookup yields CDR1 SGHDT and CDR2 YYEEEE. V shed 0 bases and J 5 bases; nucleotides not matched to a gene: 3. The CDR3 here is CASSLVDRAETQYF. The CDR3 nucleotides are TGTGCCAGCAGCTTGGTGGACAGGGCCGAGACCCAGTACTTC.

The chain has TRBV18 and TRBJ2-3; 8 bases are a match to TRBD1. V trimming: 2 bases; J trimming: 2 bases; junction bases outside the gene matches: 3. There are 15 residues in the CDR3. The germline CDR1 and CDR2 sequences are KGHSH and LQKENI. The CDR3: CASSPGQGTTDTQYF. CDR3 bases: TGTGCCAGCTCACCAGGACAGGGTACCACAGATACGCAGTATTTT.

The CDR3 DNA follows: TGTGCCAGCAGTGAAAGGGGGGGTCGGACTGAAGCTTTCTTT. Its protein product is CASSERGGRTEAFF. V gene TRBV2 combines with J gene TRBJ1-1, with D tentatively TRBD1 (6 bases). CDR3 length: 14 residues. The ends were cut back, 2 bases at V and 5 bases at J, with 12 bases in the middle. Germline values: CDR1 SNHLY, CDR2 FYNNEI.

In DNA form, the CDR3 reads TGTGCCAGCAGCCCTTTTTTAGCGGGGGCCAGCACAGATACGCAGTATTTT. Protein sequence: CASSPFLAGASTDTQYF. This chain joins TRBV7-6 and TRBJ2-3; 9 bases fit TRBD2. This CDR3 is built from 17 residues. J was trimmed by 0 bases and V by 5 bases; bases with no gene match: 9. The germline V gene has CDR1 SGHVS and CDR2 FNYEAQ.

This rearrangement joins TRBV15 to TRBJ1-1; 10 bases are a match to TRBD1. With 0 bases clipped from V and 1 base from J, the junction kept 2 bases outside the gene matches. Germline V gene data show CDR1 as LNHNV and CDR2 as YYDKDF (reference sequence). The CDR3 contains 16 residues. Here the CDR3 reads CATSRDRDRGNTEAFF. CDR3 bases: TGTGCCACCAGCAGAGATCGGGACAGGGGGAACACTGAAGCTTTCTTT. The full variable domain, in which reference TRBV15 and TRBJ1-1 provide the parts outside the CDR3, is DAMVIQNPRYQVTQFGKPVTLSCSQTLNHNVMYWYQQKSSQAPKLLFHYYDKDFNNEADTPDNFQSRRPNTSFCFLDIRSPGLGDTAMYLCATSRDRDRGNTEAFFGQGTRLTVV.

This clone was observed a single time. V gene TRBV30 combines with J gene TRBJ2-1; D uncertain. V was cut by 2 bases and J by 0 bases, with 17 bases left in between. This CDR3 region has 17 residues. The germline gives CDR1 GTSNPN, CDR2 SVGIG (reference sequence). The CDR3 DNA reads as TGTGCCTGGAGTCGGTCTATCCGGATAGCCTCCTACAATGAGCAGTTCTTC. Protein sequence: CAWSRSIRIASYNEQFF.

The chain links TRBV15 to TRBJ1-6, with TRBD1 identical over 9 bases. The CDR3 spans 16 residues. V was pared by 3 bases and J by 9 bases, with 9 bases of the junction left unmatched. Germline-derived CDR1 and CDR2 are LNHNV and YYDKDF (reference sequence). The CDR3 bases are TGTGCCACCAGCAGGAAACAGGGGGCCGGTGGTTCACCCCTCCACTTT. It is translated as CATSRKQGAGGSPLHF.

The V call is TRBV27, the J call TRBJ1-1; D might be TRBD1 (6 bases). Trimming left V 4 bases short and J 2 bases short, with 11 bases between. The germline gives CDR1 MNHEY, CDR2 SMNVEV (reference sequence). The CDR3 extends over 14 amino acids. CDR3 coding DNA: TGTGCCAGCAGTTGGACAGATGCAAACACTGAAGCTTTCTTT. As protein: CASSWTDANTEAFF.

The chain carries TRBV4-2 and TRBJ2-7, with D possibly TRBD2 on 6 matching bases. Germline V CDR1 and CDR2: LGHNA, YNFKEQ. The CDR3 runs 16 residues. V lost 3 bases, J lost 0 bases, and 15 bases lay in between. The CDR3 bases are TGTGCCAGCAGCCAGGGCGGGACTCGAAGCTCCTACGAGCAGTACTTC. Translated, it gives CASSQGGTRSSYEQYF.

This clone was counted a single time. The V call is TRBV7-9, the J call TRBJ1-4; D ambiguous. The CDR3 extends over 13 amino acids. Trimming pared 1 base from V and 7 bases from J, leaving 7 bases between. Germline CDR1 is SEHNR and CDR2 is FQNEAQ (reference sequence). The CDR3 protein is CASSLGVGEKLFF. The CDR3 nucleotides read TGTGCCAGCAGCTTAGGAGTCGGTGAAAAACTGTTTTTT.

This chain links TRBV2 with TRBJ1-5, with 7 bases fitting TRBD1. Trimming cost V 4 bases and J 0 bases; bases outside gene matches: 9. Per germline, CDR1 SNHLY and CDR2 FYNNEI. This CDR3 spans 17 amino acids. The CDR3 DNA reads as TGTGCCAGCAGTGGGACCTGGACAGGACATAGCAATCAGCCCCAGCATTTT. Its protein is CASSGTWTGHSNQPQHF.

The chain is built from TRBV6-1 and TRBJ1-6; 8 bases line up with TRBD1. The ends lost 6 bases at V and 4 bases at J; junction bases unmatched: 5. This CDR3 is 15 amino acids long. The germline CDR1 and CDR2 sequences are MNHNS and SASEGT. The CDR3 coding sequence is TGTGCCAGCAGCACGGACAGGGTATATAATTCACCCCTCCACTTT. Amino acids: CASSTDRVYNSPLHF.

This chain links TRBV25-1 with TRBJ2-5, with D perhaps matching TRBD2 (7 bases). The V and J ends lost 4 bases and 5 bases respectively, with 20 bases between them. There are 16 residues in the CDR3. Germline lookup yields CDR1 MGHDK and CDR2 SYGVNS. This CDR3 is CASSAGGRVSWETQYF. The CDR3 DNA reads as TGTGCCAGCAGTGCGGGGGGCAGGGTATCTTGGGAGACCCAGTACTTC.

This chain connects TRBV18 to TRBJ1-5; TRBD1 might be the D (6 bases). Germline loops: CDR1 KGHSH, CDR2 LQKENI. The V gene lost 3 bases and the J gene lost 2 bases, with 11 bases spanning the gap. This CDR3 contains 15 residues. For the CDR3, the DNA is TGTGCCAGCTCACCGCAGGGGTCTGGCAATCAGCCCCAGCATTTT. Translating gives CASSPQGSGNQPQHF.

The CDR3 here is CASSQGIQGYGYTF. CDR3 nucleotide sequence: TGCGCCAGCAGCCAAGGGATACAGGGGTATGGCTACACCTTC. The V gene is TRBV4-3, the J gene TRBJ1-2; 7 bases agree with TRBD1. CDR3 length equals 14 residues. The V gene's germline CDR1 is LGHNA and CDR2 YSLEER. Losses at the gene ends were 1 base for V and 5 bases for J; bases not matched to a gene: 4.

This clone appeared once. This chain uses TRBV5-4 with TRBJ2-3; possibly TRBD1 for D (8 bases). V was clipped by 1 base and J by 3 bases, with 15 bases between them. The germline CDR1 and CDR2 sequences are SGHNT and YYREEE (reference sequence). The CDR3 runs 16 residues. CDR3 DNA: TGTGCCAGCAGCTTGACAGGGGGGGGGCTAACAGATACGCAGTATTTT. Its protein is CASSLTGGGLTDTQYF.

This chain uses TRBV4-1 with TRBJ1-6, with a weak D call TRBD1 (6 bases). V was clipped by 1 base and J by 10 bases, with 17 bases between them. This CDR3 is 16 amino acids long. CDR1 is MGHRA, CDR2 YSYEKL, per germline. Written as DNA, the CDR3 is TGCGCCAGCAGCCAAGGTGCCGGGGGGCTTGGATCACCCCTCCACTTT. This sequence encodes CASSQGAGGLGSPLHF.

This sequence joins TRBV25-1 and TRBJ1-4; the D gene is possibly TRBD1 (5 bases). Per the germline V gene, CDR1 is MGHDK and CDR2 is SYGVNS. This CDR3 has 16 residues. V lost 4 bases to trimming and J lost 2 bases, with 14 bases between them. The CDR3 sequence: CASSGVRADTNEKLFF. Written as DNA, the CDR3 is TGTGCCAGCAGTGGAGTCAGGGCTGACACTAATGAAAAACTGTTTTTT.

The chain uses TRBV5-1 and TRBJ2-3, with 8 nucleotides matching TRBD2. This CDR3 has 15 residues. With 1 base clipped from V and 5 bases from J, the junction kept 6 bases outside the gene matches. The germline gives CDR1 SGHRS, CDR2 YFSETQ. CDR3: CASSLQAGGRDTQYF. CDR3 bases: TGCGCCAGCAGCTTGCAGGCGGGGGGACGAGATACGCAGTATTTT.

CDR3 sequence reads: CASSLAVAGYEQYF. The DNA for the CDR3 is TGCGCCAGCAGCTTGGCGGTAGCGGGGTACGAGCAGTACTTC. The chain uses TRBV5-1 and TRBJ2-7; TRBD2 aligns across 8 bases. This CDR3 has 14 amino acids. The J segment lost 4 bases and the V segment lost 0 bases, leaving 3 bases of the junction unmatched. Germline values: CDR1 SGHRS, CDR2 YFSETQ.

The chain couples TRBV5-1 to TRBJ2-2, with 7 bases matching TRBD1. The germline V gene has CDR1 SGHRS and CDR2 YFSETQ. The CDR3 spans 16 residues. Losses at the gene ends were 1 base for V and 3 bases for J; bases not matched to a gene: 6. The CDR3 coding sequence is TGCGCCAGCAGCTTGATCCAGCAGGGGGACACCGGGGAGCTGTTTTTT. Translating it yields CASSLIQQGDTGELFF.

The V and J genes are TRBV19 and TRBJ1-2; TRBD1 matches at 10 bases. Looked up from germline, CDR1 is LNHDA and CDR2 is SQIVND (reference sequence). The CDR3 is made up of 16 amino acids. The J segment lost 1 base and the V segment lost 3 bases, leaving 5 bases of the junction unmatched. CDR3 nucleotides: TGTGCCAGTAGTATGACAGGGGGCCAGAATAACTATGGCTACACCTTC. The encoded protein is CASSMTGGQNNYGYTF.

The V and J genes are TRBV6-6 and TRBJ2-3; 10 bases map to TRBD2. J lost 4 bases, V lost 6 bases, and 7 bases had no gene match. This CDR3 comprises 15 residues. Germline loops: CDR1 MNHNY, CDR2 SVGAGI (reference sequence). CDR3 coding DNA: TGTGCCAGCAGACAGAGCGGGGGGGCCGCAGATACGCAGTATTTT. Amino acids: CASRQSGGAADTQYF.

The chain carries TRBV7-6 and TRBJ2-7; weak D call: TRBD1 (6 bases). V dropped 4 bases and J dropped 0 bases, with 13 bases sitting between them. CDR3 length equals 15 residues. Germline loops: CDR1 SGHVS, CDR2 FNYEAQ. DNA of the CDR3: TGTGCCAGCAGCTCAAATCAGGGGCACTCCTACGAGCAGTACTTC. As protein: CASSSNQGHSYEQYF.

The V call is TRBV19, the J call TRBJ1-6; D might be TRBD1 (5 bases). The V end was cut by 6 bases, the J end by 0 bases, with 9 bases between. The germline CDR1 and CDR2 sequences are LNHDA and SQIVND (reference sequence). The CDR3 runs 15 residues. Here the CDR3 reads CASSPDSSYNSPLHF. The CDR3 DNA reads TGTGCCAGTAGCCCCGACAGCTCCTATAATTCACCCCTCCACTTT.